This record concerns one T cell receptor (beta chain) sequence. Its antigen is not identified. Germline CDR1 is SGHKS and CDR2 is YYEKEE (reference sequence). The CDR3 is 14 amino acids. The V gene lost 5 bases and the J gene lost 3 bases, with 15 bases spanning the gap. This sample is part of a study of identical twins. TCRdb itself ran the 5' RACE reads through MiXCR, one entry per CDR3 protein. The profile covers 500,000 to 600,000 distinct CDR3 sequences, with 20% to 25% appearing a single time and about 0.91% taken by the ten largest. General observations from the study: Fewer insertions marked abundant cord blood beta clonotypes; young adult naive trended weakly, memory not at all.

These same data were also listed under a study on T cells expressing NK-cell markers. That study adds: For several experiments, T cell sorting was restricted to the alpha-beta TCR population by means of an anti-gamma-delta TCR antibody. For six donors, the dominant NKG2C+ clonotypes made up about 1.0-7.5% of their CD8+ T cells.

This clonotype originated in a woman under 30 in good health. The rearrangement links TRBV5-5 to TRBJ2-7; the D is unclear. The specimen sequenced was CD4+ T cells sorted from blood. The CDR3 coding sequence is TGTGCCAGCAGTACGAGGACGAACTACTACGAGCAGTACTTC. It yields the protein CASSTRTNYYEQYF.